This T cell receptor beta chain comes out of a study of OX40 agonist ivuxolimab in advanced cancers. At the level of the study: Enrolled patients in dose escalation had cancers that were hepatocellular carcinoma, melanoma, renal cell or head and neck cancer.

V shed 0 bases and J shed 0 bases, with 8 bases lying between them. The CDR3 is 15 amino acids. The V gene's germline CDR1 is LNHDA and CDR2 SQIVND (reference sequence). The study's findings and limits: CD4+ and CD8+ blood T cells expanded clonally by week 6 at 0.1 to 3.0 mg/kg.

Details on this clone: Its antigen remains unknown.

This table comes from immunoSEQ multiplex PCR, and its TCRdb copy is limited to in-frame clones, with some not included. The sample shows roughly 60,000 clones, 85% of them seen only once. This rearrangement joins TRBV19 to TRBJ2-5; D unclear. This clonotype originated in an adult with an advanced solid tumor such as melanoma, head and neck, liver or kidney cancer. This sample comprised CD4+ or CD8+ T cells sorted from blood, obtained in a trial of the OX40 agonist ivuxolimab. The CDR3 loop is CASSIDLNYQETQYF. The CDR3 DNA reads as TGTGCCAGTAGTATAGATCTCAACTACCAAGAGACCCAGTACTTC.